These 26 T cell receptor beta chains share one sample of origin, sequenced in a study of T cell repertoires in cytomegalovirus infection. TCRdb re-called the reads through MiXCR, storing one row per CDR3 protein. The repertoire holds nearly 700,000 distinct CDR3 sequences, with around 35% as singletons. These TCRs' antigens remain unknown. Sequenced material: cultured PBMCs, taken from culture after CMV antigen stimulation. These receptors were taken from a human donor in good health (CMV status not recorded). Some clones in this sample may be carry-over from other donors' samples.

This clonotype was counted once. This chain uses TRBV29-1 with TRBJ2-3; 7 bases are a match to TRBD2. CDR3 length: 18 residues. Germline assignment: CDR1 SQVTM and CDR2 ANQGSEA. Germline trimming cut 2 bases from V and 4 bases from J; bases unmatched to any gene: 18. The CDR3: CSVEPTYLHLADADTQYF. CDR3 nucleotides: TGCAGCGTTGAACCAACCTACTTACATCTAGCGGATGCAGATACGCAGTATTTT.

This clonotype was counted only a few times. The gene calls are TRBV7-2 and TRBJ2-3, with D unclear. This CDR3 has 15 amino acids. Trimming removed 8 bases from V and 0 bases from J, with 15 bases in between. Germline CDR1 SGHTA, CDR2 FQGNSA. The DNA of the CDR3 is TGTGCCAGCTCCCCGCTGGGCCCCAGCACAGATACGCAGTATTTT. Encoded protein: CASSPLGPSTDTQYF. The full variable domain, in which reference TRBV7-2 and TRBJ2-3 provide the parts outside the CDR3, is GAGVSQSPSNKVTEKGKDVELRCDPISGHTALYWYRQSLGQGLEFLIYFQGNSAPDKSGLPSDRFSAERTGGSVSTLTIQRTQQEDSAVYLCASSPLGPSTDTQYFGPGTRLTVL.

The rearrangement uses TRBV12-3 or TRBV12-4 and TRBJ2-5; the match to TRBD1 covers 12 bases. V lost 2 bases and J lost 5; bases outside the gene matches: 6. This CDR3 spans 16 amino acids. CDR3 in amino acids: CASSLWDRGRRETQYF. The CDR3, as DNA: TGTGCCAGCAGTTTATGGGACAGGGGGCGAAGGGAGACCCAGTACTTC.

The chain couples TRBV7-8 to TRBJ2-3; 7 bases align to TRBD1. V was pared by 5 bases and J by 6 bases, with 11 bases of the junction left unmatched. The CDR3 totals 15 residues. Germline V gene lookup returns CDR1 SGHVS and CDR2 FQNEAQ. The CDR3 spells CASSRKGALTDTQYF. In DNA, the CDR3 is TGTGCCAGCAGCCGGAAGGGGGCCCTCACGGATACGCAGTATTTT.

This clonotype was observed a few times. The rearrangement uses TRBV7-2 and TRBJ1-2; a possible D gene is TRBD1 (5 bases). The length of the CDR3 is 19 residues. CDR1 is SGHTA, CDR2 FQGNSA, per germline. Trimming left V 2 bases short and J 0 bases short, with 22 bases between. The CDR3 DNA reads as TGTGCCAGCAGCTTACGTGGGGCGGGAGCCCGCCCAGCTAACTATGGCTACACCTTC. It is translated as CASSLRGAGARPANYGYTF. Drawing the rest from reference TRBV7-2 and TRBJ1-2, the complete variable domain is GAGVSQSPSNKVTEKGKDVELRCDPISGHTALYWYRQSLGQGLEFLIYFQGNSAPDKSGLPSDRFSAERTGGSVSTLTIQRTQQEDSAVYLCASSLRGAGARPANYGYTFGSGTRLTVV.

For this clonotype: A read error may explain this, as a much larger clone is one base away. The chain employs TRBV6-5 and TRBJ2-7, with 8 bases matching TRBD2. Per germline, CDR1 MNHEY and CDR2 SVGAGI. The V and J ends lost 6 bases and 2 bases, in that order; junction bases with no gene match: 3. The CDR3 covers 13 residues. The DNA of the CDR3 is TGTGCCAGCAGGCCGGGACTAGCCTACGAGCAGTACTTC. The encoded protein is CASRPGLAYEQYF.

This clonotype was picked up a small number of times. The gene calls are TRBV5-1 and TRBJ2-1; TRBD1 matches at 7 bases. Germline V gives CDR1 SGHRS, CDR2 YFSETQ. This CDR3 comprises 15 residues. Trimming cost V 4 bases and J 7 bases; bases outside gene matches: 11. In DNA form, the CDR3 reads TGCGCCAGCAGCGTGACAGGGCCGCGGTTAAATGAGCAGTTCTTC. This encodes CASSVTGPRLNEQFF.

The chain is built from TRBV7-9 and TRBJ2-1, with D perhaps matching TRBD2 (6 bases). CDR3 length equals 16 residues. Germline V lookup: CDR1 SEHNR, CDR2 FQNEAQ (reference sequence). The V end lost 4 bases, the J end lost 6 bases, and 19 bases lay between the germline ends. The CDR3 region has the DNA TGTGCCAGCAGCTCGCCGGGACTCCGAACTGTCAATGAGCAGTTCTTC. Translation gives CASSSPGLRTVNEQFF.

This clonotype came up a few times. The chain joins TRBV2 to TRBJ2-7; 7 positions agree with TRBD1. Germline V gene sequence: CDR1 SNHLY, CDR2 FYNNEI. This CDR3 region has 16 residues. Unmatched junction bases numbered 14, after V lost 6 bases and J lost 3 bases. The chain's CDR3 is CASSPLLPGTDYEQYF. Here the CDR3 DNA reads TGTGCCAGCAGCCCTCTGCTCCCCGGGACAGACTACGAGCAGTACTTC.

For this clonotype: A read error is likely, as this CDR3 ends without the conserved phenylalanine or tryptophan. The genes are TRBV7-9 and TRBJ2-3; possibly TRBD2 for D (6 bases). The germline V gene encodes CDR1 SEHNR and CDR2 FQNEAQ (reference sequence). Deletions cut 3 bases from V and 0 bases from J, with 13 bases between. CDR3 size: 16 residues. The CDR3: CASSFDGRVSTDTQYS. The CDR3 nucleotides are TGTGCCAGCAGCTTTGACGGGAGAGTGAGCACAGATACGCAGTATTCT.

The chain recombines TRBV19 with TRBJ2-7, with TRBD1 matching over 7 bases. The CDR3 length is 17 residues. V trimming: 5 bases; J trimming: 4 bases; junction bases outside the gene matches: 17. Looked up from germline, CDR1 is LNHDA and CDR2 is SQIVND (reference sequence). The CDR3 sequence is CASSLLSGGQGKYEQYF. As DNA, the CDR3 is TGTGCCAGTAGTCTGCTGTCAGGGGGTCAAGGAAAATACGAGCAGTACTTC.

This clonotype was picked up a small number of times. V gene TRBV7-2 combines with J gene TRBJ1-6; 9 nucleotides align to TRBD1. V trimming: 6 bases; J trimming: 4 bases; junction bases outside the gene matches: 7. Per germline, CDR1 SGHTA and CDR2 FQGNSA. This CDR3 spans 16 amino acids. The CDR3 DNA reads as TGTGCCAGCAGTCCACAGGGGGCTGATTATAATTCACCCCTCCACTTT. It translates to CASSPQGADYNSPLHF.

The chain is built from TRBV14 and TRBJ2-6, with a possible D match to TRBD1 (6 bases). Looked up from germline, CDR1 is SGHDN and CDR2 is FVKESK. V was clipped by 2 bases and J by 3 bases, with 8 bases between them. The CDR3 runs 15 residues. CDR3 loop: CASSQTGLGANVLTF. CDR3 sequence (DNA): TGTGCCAGCAGCCAAACAGGGCTTGGGGCCAACGTCCTGACTTTC. Using reference TRBV14 and TRBJ2-6 for the parts outside the CDR3, the full variable domain is EAGVTQFPSHSVIEKGQTVTLRCDPISGHDNLYWYRRVMGKEIKFLLHFVKESKQDESGMPNNRFLAERTGGTYSTLKVQPAELEDSGVYFCASSQTGLGANVLTFGAGSRLTVL.

This clonotype was seen ten or more times. The J gene is TRBJ2-5, the V gene TRBV7-2; 8 bases agree with TRBD2. The V gene end was trimmed by 4 bases and the J gene end by 1 base; junction bases not matched to a gene: 5. The CDR3 contains 15 residues. Germline CDR1 reads SGHTA; CDR2 reads FQGNSA. CDR3 sequence: CASSSSGTSQETQYF. For the CDR3, the DNA is TGTGCCAGCAGCTCCTCCGGGACTAGCCAAGAGACCCAGTACTTC.

In the case of this clonotype: This could be a read error, since a much larger clone is one nucleotide away. This sequence joins TRBV12-3 or TRBV12-4 and TRBJ2-5; the match to TRBD2 covers 10 bases. The CDR3 has 14 amino acids. V shed 6 bases and J 5 bases; nucleotides not matched to a gene: 6. In DNA, the CDR3 is TGTGCCAGCAGCCAACTAGCGGGAATGGAGACCCAGTACTTC. It yields the protein CASSQLAGMETQYF.

This chain connects TRBV7-2 to TRBJ2-7; either TRBD1 or TRBD2 may supply D (5 bases each). Trimming pared 6 bases from V and 3 bases from J, leaving 15 bases between. Germline values: CDR1 SGHTA, CDR2 FQGNSA. The CDR3 runs to 14 residues. The CDR3 is CASSFGTEGYEQYF. Written as DNA, the CDR3 is TGTGCCAGCAGTTTCGGGACGGAAGGCTACGAGCAGTACTTC.

The chain recombines TRBV28 with TRBJ2-1, with no clear D. CDR3 size: 13 residues. Germline V gives CDR1 MDHEN, CDR2 SYDVKM. Trimming took 2 bases from V and 8 from J, leaving 10 bases between them. CDR3 bases: TGTGCCAGCAGTTTAAACGTGGTCGATGAGCAGTTCTTC. Amino acid sequence: CASSLNVVDEQFF.

The chain links TRBV18 to TRBJ1-4, with 9 bases identical to TRBD1. Unmatched junction bases numbered 4, after V lost 3 bases and J lost 8 bases. This CDR3 is 14 amino acids long. Germline-derived CDR1 and CDR2 are KGHSH and LQKENI. The CDR3 loop is CASSPDRGIEKLFF. The CDR3 coding sequence is TGTGCCAGCTCACCGGACAGGGGCATCGAAAAACTGTTTTTT.

V usage is TRBV9 and J usage is TRBJ1-5; TRBD1 agrees at 7 bases. The CDR3 extends over 15 amino acids. Trimming removed 4 bases from V and 3 bases from J; junction bases left unmatched: 7. Germline V gene sequence: CDR1 SGDLS, CDR2 YYNGEE. CDR3 nucleotide sequence: TGTGCCAGCAGCCTATCCGGACAGGCCAATCAGCCCCAGCATTTT. This encodes CASSLSGQANQPQHF. The whole variable domain, filled in from reference TRBV9 and TRBJ1-5, reads DSGVTQTPKHLITATGQRVTLRCSPRSGDLSVYWYQQSLDQGLQFLIQYYNGEERAKGNILERFSAQQFPDLHSELNLSSLELGDSALYFCASSLSGQANQPQHFGDGTRLSIL.

The chain carries TRBV7-2 and TRBJ2-6; possible D gene TRBD2, 5 bases. V lost 3 bases to trimming and J lost 1 base, with 10 bases between them. CDR3 size: 16 residues. CDR1 and CDR2 (germline): SGHTA, FQGNSA. DNA for the CDR3: TGTGCCAGCAGCTTGACCGGAGGTTCTGGGGCCAACGTCCTGACTTTC. Translated: CASSLTGGSGANVLTF.

The CDR3 protein is CASSGTLRGYTF. The CDR3 DNA follows: TGTGCCAGCAGCGGGACTCTTCGTGGCTACACCTTC. The genes are TRBV6-1 and TRBJ1-2, with a tentative D call TRBD1 (5 bases). Germline V CDR1 and CDR2: MNHNS, SASEGT. CDR3 size: 12 residues. Trimming removed 6 bases at V and 7 bases at J, with 12 bases between.

This chain joins TRBV30 and TRBJ2-3; D ambiguous. V lost 1 base and J lost 1, with 9 bases in between. The CDR3 has 14 amino acids. Germline V lookup: CDR1 GTSNPN, CDR2 SVGIG (reference sequence). The CDR3, as DNA: TGTGCCTGGAGTGCTGGTAGTGGCACAGATACGCAGTATTTT. Translation gives CAWSAGSGTDTQYF.

This sequence joins TRBV28 and TRBJ2-2; D is uncertain. The V gene lost 4 bases and the J gene lost 5 bases, with 26 bases spanning the gap. The CDR3 extends over 19 amino acids. Germline CDR1 reads MDHEN; CDR2 reads SYDVKM. CDR3 coding DNA: TGTGCCAGCAGTTCCGAGGAAGAGAGCCACACAACTTTGACCGGGGAGCTGTTTTTT. It yields the protein CASSSEEESHTTLTGELFF. Drawing the rest from reference TRBV28 and TRBJ2-2, the complete variable domain is DVKVTQSSRYLVKRTGEKVFLECVQDMDHENMFWYRQDPGLGLRLIYFSYDVKMKEKGDIPEGYSVSREKKERFSLILESASTNQTSMYLCASSSEEESHTTLTGELFFGEGSRLTVL.

J is TRBJ1-1 and V is TRBV19; a possible D gene is TRBD1 (5 bases). Trimming took off 3 bases at V and 4 bases at J, with 18 bases between the two ends. CDR3 length: 16 residues. Germline V CDR1 and CDR2: LNHDA, SQIVND (reference sequence). CDR3 sequence: CASSIGGIGFRTEAFF. Here the CDR3 DNA reads TGTGCCAGTAGTATCGGGGGGATAGGATTTCGCACTGAAGCTTTCTTT.

This clonotype turned up a few times. The gene calls are TRBV7-9 and TRBJ2-3; 13 bases fit TRBD2. Trimming took 5 bases from V and 0 from J; bases not matched to a gene: 11. CDR3 length: 19 amino acids. Per the germline V gene, CDR1 is SEHNR and CDR2 is FQNEAQ (reference sequence). The CDR3 nucleotides read TGTGCCAGCAGCACCCGGGAAGGGACTAGCGGGATTAGCACAGATACGCAGTATTTT. Protein product: CASSTREGTSGISTDTQYF. The variable domain in full, completed from reference TRBV7-9 and TRBJ2-3, reads DTGVSQNPRHKITKRGQNVTFRCDPISEHNRLYWYRQTLGQGPEFLTYFQNEAQLEKSRLLSDRFSAERPKGSFSTLEIQRTEQGDSAMYLCASSTREGTSGISTDTQYFGPGTRLTVL.

This clonotype was observed a few times. The gene calls are TRBV27 and TRBJ1-2; TRBD1 matches at 9 bases. This CDR3 comprises 15 residues. The J segment lost 3 bases and the V segment lost 8 bases, leaving 10 bases of the junction unmatched. Germline CDR1 MNHEY, CDR2 SMNVEV (reference sequence). CDR3 nucleotide sequence: TGTGCCAGCGGGACAAACAGGGGGCGCGACTATGGCTACACCTTC. It is translated as CASGTNRGRDYGYTF.